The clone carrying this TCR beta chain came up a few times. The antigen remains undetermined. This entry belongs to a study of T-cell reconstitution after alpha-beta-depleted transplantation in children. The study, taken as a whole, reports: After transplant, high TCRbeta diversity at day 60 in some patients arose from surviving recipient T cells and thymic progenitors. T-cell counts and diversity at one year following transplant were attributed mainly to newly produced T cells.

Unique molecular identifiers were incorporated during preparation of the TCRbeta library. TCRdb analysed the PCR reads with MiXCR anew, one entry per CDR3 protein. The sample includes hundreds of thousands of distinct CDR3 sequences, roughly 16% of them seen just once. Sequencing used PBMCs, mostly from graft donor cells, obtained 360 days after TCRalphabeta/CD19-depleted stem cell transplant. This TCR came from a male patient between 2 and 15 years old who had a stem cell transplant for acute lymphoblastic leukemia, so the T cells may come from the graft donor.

Here the CDR3 reads CSASYMALSGNTIYF. CDR3 in DNA: TGCAGTGCTAGTTATATGGCACTCTCTGGAAACACCATATATTTT. The J gene is TRBJ1-3, the V gene TRBV20-1; D gene unclear. CDR1 is DFQATT, CDR2 SNEGSKA, per germline (reference sequence). V lost 3 bases and J 0 bases, leaving 12 bases between the germline ends. CDR3 length: 15 amino acids.